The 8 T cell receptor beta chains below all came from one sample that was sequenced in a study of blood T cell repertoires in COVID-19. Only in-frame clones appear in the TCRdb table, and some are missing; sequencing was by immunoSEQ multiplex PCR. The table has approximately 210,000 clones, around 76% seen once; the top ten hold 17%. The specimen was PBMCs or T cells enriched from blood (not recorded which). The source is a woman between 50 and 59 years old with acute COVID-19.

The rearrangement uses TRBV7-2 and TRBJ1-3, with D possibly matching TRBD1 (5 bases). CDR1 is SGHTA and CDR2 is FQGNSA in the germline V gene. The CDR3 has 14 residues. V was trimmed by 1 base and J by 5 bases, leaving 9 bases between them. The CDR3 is CASSLGAGRNTIYF. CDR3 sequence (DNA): TGTGCCAGCAGCTTAGGGGCAGGGAGAAACACCATATATTTT.

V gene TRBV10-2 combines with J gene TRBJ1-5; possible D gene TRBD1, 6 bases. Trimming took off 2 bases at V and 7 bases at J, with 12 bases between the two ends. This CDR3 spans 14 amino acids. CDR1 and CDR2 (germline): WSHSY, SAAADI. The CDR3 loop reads CASSEPQGRQPQHF. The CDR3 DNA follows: TGCGCCAGCAGTGAGCCTCAGGGGCGCCAGCCCCAGCATTTT.

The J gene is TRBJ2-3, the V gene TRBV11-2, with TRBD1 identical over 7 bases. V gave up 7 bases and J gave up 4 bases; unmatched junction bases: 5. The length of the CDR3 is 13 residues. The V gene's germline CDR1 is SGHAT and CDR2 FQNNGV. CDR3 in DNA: TGTGCCAGCATGGGGCAGGGGGCAGATACGCAGTATTTT. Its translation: CASMGQGADTQYF.

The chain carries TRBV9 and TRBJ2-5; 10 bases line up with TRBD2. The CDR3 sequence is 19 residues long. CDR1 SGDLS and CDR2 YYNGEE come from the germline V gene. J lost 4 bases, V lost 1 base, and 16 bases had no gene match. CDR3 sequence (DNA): TGTGCCAGCAGCGTACATACGGCTAGCGGGGGCCGGGGGTCAGAGACCCAGTACTTC. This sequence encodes CASSVHTASGGRGSETQYF. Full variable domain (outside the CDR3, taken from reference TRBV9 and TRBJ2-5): DSGVTQTPKHLITATGQRVTLRCSPRSGDLSVYWYQQSLDQGLQFLIQYYNGEERAKGNILERFSAQQFPDLHSELNLSSLELGDSALYFCASSVHTASGGRGSETQYFGPGTRLLVL.

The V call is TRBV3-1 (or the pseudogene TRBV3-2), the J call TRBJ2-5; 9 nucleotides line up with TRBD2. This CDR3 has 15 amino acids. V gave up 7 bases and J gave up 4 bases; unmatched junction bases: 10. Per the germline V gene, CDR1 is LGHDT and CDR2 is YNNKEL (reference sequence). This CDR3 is CASTPQRGVTETQYF. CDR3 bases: TGTGCCAGCACTCCGCAGCGGGGGGTAACAGAGACCCAGTACTTC.

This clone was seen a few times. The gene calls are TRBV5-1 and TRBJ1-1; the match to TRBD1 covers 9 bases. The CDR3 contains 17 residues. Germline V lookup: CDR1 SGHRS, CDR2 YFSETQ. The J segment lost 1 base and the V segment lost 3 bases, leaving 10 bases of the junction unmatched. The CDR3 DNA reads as TGCGCCAGCAGCTCCCAGGACAGGGGTCATGCGAACACTGAAGCTTTCTTT. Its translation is CASSSQDRGHANTEAFF. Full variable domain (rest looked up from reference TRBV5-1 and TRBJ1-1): KAGVTQTPRYLIKTRGQQVTLSCSPISGHRSVSWYQQTPGQGLQFLFEYFSETQRNKGNFPGRFSGRQFSNSRSEMNVSTLELGDSALYLCASSSQDRGHANTEAFFGQGTRLTVV.

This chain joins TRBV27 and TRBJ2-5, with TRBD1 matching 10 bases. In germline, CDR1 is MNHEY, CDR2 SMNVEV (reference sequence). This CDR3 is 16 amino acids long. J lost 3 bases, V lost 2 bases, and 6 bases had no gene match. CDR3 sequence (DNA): TGTGCCAGCAGTTTAATGGGGACAGGGGTGGAAGAGACCCAGTACTTC. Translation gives CASSLMGTGVEETQYF.

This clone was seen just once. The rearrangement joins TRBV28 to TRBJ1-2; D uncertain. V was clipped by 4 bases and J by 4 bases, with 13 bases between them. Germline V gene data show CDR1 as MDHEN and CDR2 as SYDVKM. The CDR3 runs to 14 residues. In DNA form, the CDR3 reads TGTGCCAGCAGTTCAGCGGGCCTTTCCTATGGCTACACCTTC. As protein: CASSSAGLSYGYTF.